These 22 T cell receptor beta chains share one sample of origin, sequenced in a study of control samples from healthy donors and cancer patients. Sequencing used immunoSEQ multiplex PCR; TCRdb keeps in-frame clones, though not all of them. The data hold 150,000 or so clones, with 91% observed a single time. The sequenced material came from blood. These receptor sequences come from a man aged 18 to 30 in good health.

V usage is TRBV7-2 and J usage is TRBJ2-7; TRBD1 matches at 8 bases. Trimming cost V 0 bases and J 3 bases; bases outside gene matches: 10. CDR1 is SGHTA, CDR2 FQGNSA, per germline. There are 17 residues in the CDR3. CDR3 region: CASSLAAGGRPSYEQYF. In DNA form, the CDR3 reads TGTGCCAGCAGCTTAGCGGCAGGGGGCCGCCCTAGCTACGAGCAGTACTTC.

The chain uses TRBV5-6 and TRBJ2-7; 8 bases match TRBD1. Trimming took 4 bases from V and 2 from J; bases not matched to a gene: 5. Germline values: CDR1 SGHDT, CDR2 YYEEEE. CDR3 length: 14 residues. The CDR3 DNA is TGTGCCAGCAGCGGGGGACAGGCCCCCTACGAGCAGTACTTC. Protein: CASSGGQAPYEQYF.

The chain has TRBV30 and TRBJ1-6, with TRBD1 matching 7 bases. The ends lost 3 bases at V and 5 bases at J; junction bases unmatched: 1. The CDR3 length is 13 residues. In germline, CDR1 is GTSNPN, CDR2 SVGIG (reference sequence). The chain's CDR3 is CAWSRGDNSPLHF. CDR3 DNA: TGTGCCTGGAGCAGGGGGGATAATTCACCCCTCCACTTT.

V is TRBV14 and J is TRBJ1-6; the D is unclear. The CDR3 covers 14 residues. CDR1 is SGHDN and CDR2 is FVKESK in the germline V gene. V dropped 6 bases and J dropped 0 bases, with 6 bases sitting between them. The CDR3 is CASRGSSYNSPLHF. The CDR3 region has the DNA TGTGCCAGCAGGGGCAGCTCCTATAATTCACCCCTCCACTTT.

As DNA, the CDR3 is TGTGCCAGCAGCGGGAGATATGGCTACACCTTC. It codes for CASSGRYGYTF. The chain couples TRBV12-3 or TRBV12-4 to TRBJ1-2; D is unresolved. This CDR3 is 11 amino acids long. Trimming removed 6 bases from V and 5 bases from J, with 7 bases in between.

The chain uses TRBV7-2 and TRBJ1-5; maybe TRBD1 (6 bases). The CDR3 is made up of 13 amino acids. Looked up from germline, CDR1 is SGHTA and CDR2 is FQGNSA. V gave up 5 bases and J gave up 7 bases, with 12 bases separating them. This CDR3 reads CASSPGGPQPQHF. The CDR3 coding sequence is TGTGCCAGCAGCCCGGGGGGGCCCCAGCCCCAGCATTTT.

This chain links TRBV9 with TRBJ2-1, with 9 bases fitting TRBD1. Germline CDR1 is SGDLS and CDR2 is YYNGEE. The CDR3 contains 14 residues. With V trimmed by 3 bases and J by 4 bases, 2 bases remained unmatched. The CDR3 bases are TGTGCCAGCAGCGGAGGGACAGGGTACAATGAGCAGTTCTTC. Its protein product is CASSGGTGYNEQFF.

This sequence joins TRBV7-2 and TRBJ2-7, with TRBD1 matching 7 bases. Germline V gives CDR1 SGHTA, CDR2 FQGNSA. The CDR3 length is 15 residues. With 3 bases clipped from V and 4 bases from J, the junction kept 9 bases outside the gene matches. CDR3 nucleotides: TGTGCCAGCAGCTTTTTAACAGGGGTTTCTTACGAGCAGTACTTC. As protein: CASSFLTGVSYEQYF.

This rearrangement joins TRBV4-2 to TRBJ2-1; 9 bases are a match to TRBD1. This CDR3 has 17 residues. CDR1 LGHNA and CDR2 YNFKEQ come from the germline V gene. V trimming: 3 bases; J trimming: 3 bases; junction bases outside the gene matches: 9. The chain's CDR3 is CASSHLPGQGDYNEQFF. CDR3 coding DNA: TGTGCCAGCAGCCATCTTCCGGGACAGGGAGACTACAATGAGCAGTTCTTC.

The chain joins TRBV9 to TRBJ2-4; no clear D gene. CDR3 length: 13 amino acids. Per germline, CDR1 SGDLS and CDR2 YYNGEE. Trimming cost V 4 bases and J 9 bases, with 14 bases left between them. The CDR3 DNA reads as TGTGCCAGCAGCCCCCCCGTCGAAGGCATTCAGTACTTC. Its protein product is CASSPPVEGIQYF.

The gene calls are TRBV7-9 and TRBJ2-1; 8 bases fit TRBD2. Per germline, CDR1 SEHNR and CDR2 FQNEAQ (reference sequence). This CDR3 has 16 residues. With 1 base clipped from V and 8 bases from J, the junction kept 10 bases outside the gene matches. CDR3 sequence: CASSLESGGGLDEQFF. DNA for the CDR3: TGTGCCAGCAGCTTAGAGAGCGGGGGAGGCCTCGATGAGCAGTTCTTC.

The chain combines TRBV4-1 with TRBJ1-5; TRBD1 matches 7 bases. Germline CDR1 reads MGHRA; CDR2 reads YSYEKL. The CDR3 is made up of 15 amino acids. J gave up 6 bases and V 1 base, and 6 bases lay outside the gene matches. The CDR3 reads CASSQAGGFGQPQHF. Here the CDR3 DNA reads TGCGCCAGCAGCCAAGCAGGGGGTTTCGGTCAGCCCCAGCATTTT.

The gene calls are TRBV4-1 and TRBJ1-1; D is unclear. Trimming left V 2 bases short and J 7 bases short, with 17 bases between. The CDR3 has 15 amino acids. Germline V CDR1 and CDR2: MGHRA, YSYEKL. CDR3 loop: CASSQSIRVRIEAFF. As DNA, the CDR3 is TGCGCCAGCAGCCAATCAATTAGGGTGAGGATTGAAGCTTTCTTT.

The V call is TRBV18, the J call TRBJ1-3; the match to TRBD1 covers 10 bases. The length of the CDR3 is 18 residues. Germline V gives CDR1 KGHSH, CDR2 LQKENI. Trimming at V came to 2 bases and at J to 1 base, leaving 8 bases not matched to a gene. The CDR3 bases are TGTGCCAGCTCACCATATGGGGGGACAGGGGCGTCTGGAAACACCATATATTTT. Protein sequence: CASSPYGGTGASGNTIYF.

The chain joins TRBV5-1 to TRBJ1-1; unclear D gene. This CDR3 is built from 13 residues. V was clipped by 5 bases and J by 1 base, with 9 bases between them. In germline, CDR1 is SGHRS, CDR2 YFSETQ. CDR3 nucleotides: TGCGCCAGCAGACCCGGGGAGAACACTGAAGCTTTCTTT. Its translation: CASRPGENTEAFF.

The V and J genes are TRBV28 and TRBJ2-5; D unclear. Germline CDR1 reads MDHEN; CDR2 reads SYDVKM. Trimming took off 2 bases at V and 5 bases at J, with 6 bases between the two ends. CDR3 length: 12 amino acids. The CDR3 loop is CASSLGVETQYF. The DNA of the CDR3 is TGTGCCAGCAGTTTAGGAGTGGAGACCCAGTACTTC.

The V gene is TRBV6-2 or TRBV6-3, the J gene TRBJ2-1; D could derive from TRBD1 or TRBD2 (6 bases each). V lost 2 bases to trimming and J lost 7 bases, with 21 bases between them. The CDR3 runs 17 residues. The germline V gene encodes CDR1 MNHEY and CDR2 SVGEGT. CDR3: CASSYTFLSGAWNEQFF. In DNA, the CDR3 is TGTGCCAGCAGTTACACCTTCTTGTCGGGGGCCTGGAATGAGCAGTTCTTC.

This chain uses TRBV14 with TRBJ2-3; D not certain. The V end was cut by 4 bases, the J end by 4 bases, with 18 bases between. Germline V lookup: CDR1 SGHDN, CDR2 FVKESK. The CDR3 is 16 residues long. CDR3 in amino acids: CASSRPKAGRSDTQYF. CDR3 sequence (DNA): TGTGCCAGCAGCCGACCAAAGGCCGGCAGGTCAGATACGCAGTATTTT. Full variable domain (missing parts from reference TRBV14 and TRBJ2-3): EAGVTQFPSHSVIEKGQTVTLRCDPISGHDNLYWYRRVMGKEIKFLLHFVKESKQDESGMPNNRFLAERTGGTYSTLKVQPAELEDSGVYFCASSRPKAGRSDTQYFGPGTRLTVL.

The chain couples TRBV12-3 or TRBV12-4 to TRBJ2-3, with no clear D. This CDR3 has 12 amino acids. Between the trimmed V and J ends, which lost 9 bases and 6 bases, there was a span of 13 bases. This chain's CDR3 is CASLKGSDTQYF. In nucleotides, the CDR3 is TGTGCCAGTCTCAAGGGTAGCGATACGCAGTATTTT.

The rearrangement joins TRBV10-1 to TRBJ1-1; tentative D call: TRBD1 (5 bases). CDR1 and CDR2 from the germline V gene are WNHNN and SYGVQD (reference sequence). The CDR3 has 12 amino acids. Trimming took off 6 bases at V and 1 base at J, with 6 bases between the two ends. The CDR3 nucleotides are TGCGCCAGCAGGGGGGGGAACACTGAAGCTTTCTTT. This codes for CASRGGNTEAFF.

The rearrangement joins TRBV5-4 to TRBJ1-2, with D perhaps matching TRBD1 (6 bases). Trimming took off 4 bases at V and 7 bases at J, with 14 bases between the two ends. CDR1 SGHNT and CDR2 YYREEE come from the germline V gene (reference sequence). There are 13 residues in the CDR3. The CDR3 coding sequence is TGTGCCAGCAGCCCAACAGGGAAGGGTGGCTACACCTTC. Its protein product is CASSPTGKGGYTF.

This chain connects TRBV5-4 to TRBJ2-2, with D possibly being TRBD1 (7 bases). Germline assignment: CDR1 SGHNT and CDR2 YYREEE (reference sequence). This CDR3 is built from 15 residues. The germline V and J ends were trimmed by 4 bases and 2 bases, with 12 bases remaining between them. The CDR3 DNA follows: TGTGCCAGCAGCCGGGGGACAGTAAACACCGGGGAGCTGTTTTTT. It yields the protein CASSRGTVNTGELFF.